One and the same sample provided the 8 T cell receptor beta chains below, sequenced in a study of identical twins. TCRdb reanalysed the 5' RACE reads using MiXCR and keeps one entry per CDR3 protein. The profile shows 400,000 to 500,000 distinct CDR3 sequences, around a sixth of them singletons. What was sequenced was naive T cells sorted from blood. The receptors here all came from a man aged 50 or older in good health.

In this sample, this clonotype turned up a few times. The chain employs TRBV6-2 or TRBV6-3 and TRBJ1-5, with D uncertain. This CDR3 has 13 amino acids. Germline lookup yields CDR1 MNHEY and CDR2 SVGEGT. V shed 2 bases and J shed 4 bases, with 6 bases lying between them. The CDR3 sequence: CASSYLQNQPQHF. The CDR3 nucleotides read TGTGCCAGCAGTTACCTACAGAATCAGCCCCAGCATTTT.

CDR3 sequence: CSAREVRLIDTQYF. In DNA, the CDR3 is TGCAGTGCTAGAGAAGTGCGGTTAATAGATACGCAGTATTTT. This chain connects TRBV20-1 to TRBJ2-3, with no clear D. Per germline, CDR1 DFQATT and CDR2 SNEGSKA (reference sequence). V was clipped by 0 bases and J by 5 bases, with 12 bases between them. This CDR3 has 14 residues.

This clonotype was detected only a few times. CDR3 region: CASSSDRAVNNEQFF. For the CDR3, the DNA is TGCGCCAGCAGCTCGGACAGGGCGGTAAACAATGAGCAGTTCTTC. The gene calls are TRBV5-1 and TRBJ2-1; 8 bases match TRBD1. This CDR3 is built from 15 residues. Unmatched junction bases numbered 7, after V lost 3 bases and J lost 5 bases. CDR1 and CDR2 from the germline V gene are SGHRS and YFSETQ.

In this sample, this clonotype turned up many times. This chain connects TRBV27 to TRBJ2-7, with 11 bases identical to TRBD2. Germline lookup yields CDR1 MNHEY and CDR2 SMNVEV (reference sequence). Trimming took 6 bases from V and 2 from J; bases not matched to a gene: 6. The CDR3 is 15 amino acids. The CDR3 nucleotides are TGTGCCAGCAGCCTACTAGCGGGAGTGCCCTACGAGCAGTACTTC. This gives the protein CASSLLAGVPYEQYF.

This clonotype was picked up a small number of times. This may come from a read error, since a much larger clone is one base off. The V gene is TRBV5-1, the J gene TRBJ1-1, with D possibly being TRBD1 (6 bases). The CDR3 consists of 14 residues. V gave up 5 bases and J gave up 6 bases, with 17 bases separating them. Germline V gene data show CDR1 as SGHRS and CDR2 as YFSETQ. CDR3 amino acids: CASRDRPGGPEAFF. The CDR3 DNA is TGCGCCAGCAGGGACAGACCGGGCGGCCCTGAAGCTTTCTTT.

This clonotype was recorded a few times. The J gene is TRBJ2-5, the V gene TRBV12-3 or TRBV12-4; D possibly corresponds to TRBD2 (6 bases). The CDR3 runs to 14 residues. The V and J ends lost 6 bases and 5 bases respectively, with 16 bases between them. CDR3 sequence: CASSHDGGRETQYF. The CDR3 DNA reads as TGTGCCAGCAGCCATGACGGGGGTCGGGAGACCCAGTACTTC.

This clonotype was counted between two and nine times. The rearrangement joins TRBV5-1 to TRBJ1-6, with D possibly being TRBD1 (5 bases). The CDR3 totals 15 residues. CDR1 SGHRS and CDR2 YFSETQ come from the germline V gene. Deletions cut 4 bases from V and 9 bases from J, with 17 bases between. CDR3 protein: CASSIRQKDTSPLHF. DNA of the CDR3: TGCGCCAGCAGCATCCGACAGAAAGACACTTCACCCCTCCACTTT. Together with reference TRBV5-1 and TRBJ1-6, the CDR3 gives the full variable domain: KAGVTQTPRYLIKTRGQQVTLSCSPISGHRSVSWYQQTPGQGLQFLFEYFSETQRNKGNFPGRFSGRQFSNSRSEMNVSTLELGDSALYLCASSIRQKDTSPLHFGNGTRLTVT.

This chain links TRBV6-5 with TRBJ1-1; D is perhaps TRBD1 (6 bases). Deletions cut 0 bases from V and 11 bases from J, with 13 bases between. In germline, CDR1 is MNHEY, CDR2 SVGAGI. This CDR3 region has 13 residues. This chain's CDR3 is CASSYSRGGDAFF. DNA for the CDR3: TGTGCCAGCAGTTACTCGAGGGGGGGGGACGCTTTCTTT.